The 8 T cell receptor beta chains given below trace back to one sample, sequenced in a study of shared clonotypes between healthy human individuals. Naive CD8 cells lacked CD45RO, underwent positive selection for CCR7 and left out terminally differentiated effector memory CD45RA+ cells. Sequencing used immunoSEQ multiplex PCR; TCRdb keeps in-frame clones, though not all of them. Of approximately 840,000 clones detected, around 96% appear once; the ten largest clones hold under 0.3%. Specimen: naive CD8+ T cells sorted from blood. All receptors derive from a young man in good health.

This chain connects TRBV7-2 to TRBJ2-7; maybe TRBD1 (5 bases). This CDR3 comprises 14 residues. The V end was cut by 6 bases, the J end by 4 bases, with 16 bases between. The germline CDR1 and CDR2 sequences are SGHTA and FQGNSA. DNA of the CDR3: TGTGCCAGCAGTCTTGGACACGACGGGTACGAGCAGTACTTC. This codes for CASSLGHDGYEQYF.

CDR3 loop: CSVGRTNGELFF. The CDR3 DNA is TGCAGCGTTGGAAGGACTAATGGGGAGCTGTTTTTT. The chain recombines TRBV29-1 with TRBJ2-2; maybe TRBD2 (6 bases). V was cut by 4 bases and J by 8 bases, with 11 bases left in between. Germline CDR1 reads SQVTM; CDR2 reads ANQGSEA. The CDR3 runs 12 residues.

Details on this clone: Other DNA sequences from this sample encode an identical CDR3 as well. This chain joins TRBV7-8 and TRBJ2-5; D is possibly TRBD2 (5 bases). CDR3 size: 13 residues. V was shortened by 1 base and J by 2 bases, with 5 bases between the two germline ends. Germline V gene data show CDR1 as SGHVS and CDR2 as FQNEAQ. CDR3 sequence: CASSLGGQETQYF. The CDR3 region has the DNA TGTGCCAGCAGCTTAGGCGGGCAAGAGACCCAGTACTTC.

The chain employs TRBV27 and TRBJ2-2; D possibly corresponds to TRBD2 (6 bases). There are 14 residues in the CDR3. Germline lookup yields CDR1 MNHEY and CDR2 SMNVEV (reference sequence). Trimming took 6 bases from V and 3 from J, leaving 11 bases between them. The CDR3, as DNA: TGTGCCAGCAGCTCTGGGGGGTACACCGGGGAGCTGTTTTTT. Protein sequence: CASSSGGYTGELFF.

The chain carries TRBV7-9 and TRBJ1-3; D gene unclear. CDR3 length: 17 residues. CDR1 SEHNR and CDR2 FQNEAQ come from the germline V gene (reference sequence). With 5 bases removed from V and 4 bases from J, the gap between germline ends came to 21 bases. CDR3 sequence reads: CASSPNRLPLSGNTIYF. CDR3 bases: TGTGCCAGCAGCCCGAACCGCCTCCCTTTGTCAGGAAACACCATATATTTT.

The chain couples TRBV5-5 to TRBJ1-5, with D possibly matching TRBD1 (5 bases). CDR1 is SGHKS and CDR2 is YYEKEE in the germline V gene (reference sequence). V dropped 0 bases and J dropped 0 bases, with 7 bases sitting between them. CDR3 length equals 15 residues. The CDR3 region is CASSLVGDSNQPQHF. The CDR3 region has the DNA TGTGCCAGCAGCTTGGTGGGGGATAGCAATCAGCCCCAGCATTTT. The entire variable domain, with the rest obtained from reference TRBV5-5 and TRBJ1-5, is as follows: DAGVTQSPTHLIKTRGQQVTLRCSPISGHKSVSWYQQVLGQGPQFIFQYYEKEERGRGNFPDRFSARQFPNYSSELNVNALLLGDSALYLCASSLVGDSNQPQHFGDGTRLSIL.

V gene TRBV11-2 combines with J gene TRBJ2-5; 10 bases are shared with TRBD1. The V and J ends lost 2 bases and 3 bases, in that order; junction bases with no gene match: 6. CDR1 and CDR2 (germline): SGHAT, FQNNGV. The CDR3 is made up of 16 amino acids. This CDR3 is CASSLRDRGLEETQYF. In DNA form, the CDR3 reads TGTGCCAGCAGCTTAAGGGACAGGGGATTGGAAGAGACCCAGTACTTC.

V is TRBV13 and J is TRBJ2-1; possible D gene TRBD2, 5 bases. Trimming left V 5 bases short and J 2 bases short, with 16 bases between. Germline CDR1 is PRHDT and CDR2 is FYEKMQ (reference sequence). The CDR3 is 16 amino acids. CDR3 nucleotides: TGTGCCAGCAGCCTCGCCTGGAGCGGACCCTACAATGAGCAGTTCTTC. It translates to CASSLAWSGPYNEQFF.